This T cell receptor (beta chain) was sequenced in a study of OX40 agonist ivuxolimab in advanced cancers. Findings and limits, study-wide: Clonal expansion from baseline to week 6 occurred in both CD4+ and CD8+ T cells. In CD8+ T cells, expanded clones were on average more numerous than in CD4+.

Blood sampling took place at baseline, cycle 4 day 1, and cycle 7 day 1. Concerning this clone: Its target is unknown.

The repertoire was sequenced with immunoSEQ multiplex PCR; TCRdb's copy has only in-frame clones and lacks some. The sample records 55,000 to 90,000 clones, approximately 86% being singletons. CDR1 is SGDLS and CDR2 is YYNGEE in the germline V gene. The CDR3 length is 14 residues. With 2 bases clipped from V and 2 bases from J, the junction kept 3 bases outside the gene matches. This receptor was taken from an adult with an advanced solid tumor such as melanoma, head and neck, liver or kidney cancer. The chain couples TRBV9 to TRBJ2-5; 7 bases line up with TRBD1. The material was CD4+ or CD8+ T cells sorted from blood, obtained in a trial of the OX40 agonist ivuxolimab. As DNA, the CDR3 is TGTGCCAGCAGCGTCAAACAGGGGCAAGAGACCCAGTACTTC. Translating it yields CASSVKQGQETQYF.